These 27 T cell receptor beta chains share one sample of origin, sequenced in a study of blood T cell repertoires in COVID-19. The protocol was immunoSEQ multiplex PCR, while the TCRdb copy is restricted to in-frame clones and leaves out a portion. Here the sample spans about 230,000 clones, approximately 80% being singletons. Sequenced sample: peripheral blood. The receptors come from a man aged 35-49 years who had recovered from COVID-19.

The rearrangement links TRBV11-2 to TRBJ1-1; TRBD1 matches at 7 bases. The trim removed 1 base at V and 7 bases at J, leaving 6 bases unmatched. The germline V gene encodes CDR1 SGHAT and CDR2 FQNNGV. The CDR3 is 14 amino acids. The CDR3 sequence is CASSLVDRNGEAFF. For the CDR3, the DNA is TGTGCCAGCAGCTTAGTGGACAGGAATGGTGAAGCTTTCTTT.

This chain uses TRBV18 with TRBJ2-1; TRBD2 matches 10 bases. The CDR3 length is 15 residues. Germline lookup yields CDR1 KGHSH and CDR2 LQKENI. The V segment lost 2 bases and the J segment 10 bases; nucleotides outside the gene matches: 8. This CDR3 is CASSPSAGGPGEQFF. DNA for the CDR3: TGTGCCAGCTCACCATCAGCGGGAGGGCCAGGCGAGCAGTTCTTC.

The CDR3: CASSLQGQVYEQYF. The DNA of the CDR3 is TGTGCCAGCAGCTTGCAGGGGCAGGTTTACGAGCAGTACTTC. V gene TRBV5-8 combines with J gene TRBJ2-7; tentatively, D is TRBD1 (6 bases). The CDR3 totals 14 residues. The V and J ends lost 1 base and 4 bases respectively, with 12 bases between them. Germline V gene lookup returns CDR1 SGHTS and CDR2 YDEGEE.

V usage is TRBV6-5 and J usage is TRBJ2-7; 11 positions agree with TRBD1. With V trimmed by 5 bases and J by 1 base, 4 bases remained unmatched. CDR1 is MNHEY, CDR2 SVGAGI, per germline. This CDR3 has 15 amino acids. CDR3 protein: CASSLRDRGSYEQYF. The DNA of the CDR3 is TGTGCCAGCAGTCTCCGGGACAGGGGGTCCTACGAGCAGTACTTC.

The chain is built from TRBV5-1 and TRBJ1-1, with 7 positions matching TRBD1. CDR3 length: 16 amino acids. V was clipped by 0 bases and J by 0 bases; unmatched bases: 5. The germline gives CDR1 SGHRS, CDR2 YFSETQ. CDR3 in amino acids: CASSLAEGTVNTEAFF. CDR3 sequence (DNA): TGCGCCAGCAGCTTGGCCGAGGGGACAGTGAACACTGAAGCTTTCTTT.

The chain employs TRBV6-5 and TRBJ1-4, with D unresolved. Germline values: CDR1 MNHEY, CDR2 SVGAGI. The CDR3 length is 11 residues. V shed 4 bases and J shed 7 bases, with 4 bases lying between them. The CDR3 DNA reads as TGTGCCAGCAGTTCGGGTGAAAAACTGTTTTTT. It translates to CASSSGEKLFF.

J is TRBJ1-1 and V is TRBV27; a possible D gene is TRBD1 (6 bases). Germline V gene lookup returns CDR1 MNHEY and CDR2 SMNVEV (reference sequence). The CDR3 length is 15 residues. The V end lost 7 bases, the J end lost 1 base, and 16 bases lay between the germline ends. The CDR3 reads CASKVEDRPNTEAFF. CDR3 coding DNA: TGTGCCAGCAAGGTCGAAGACAGGCCGAACACTGAAGCTTTCTTT.

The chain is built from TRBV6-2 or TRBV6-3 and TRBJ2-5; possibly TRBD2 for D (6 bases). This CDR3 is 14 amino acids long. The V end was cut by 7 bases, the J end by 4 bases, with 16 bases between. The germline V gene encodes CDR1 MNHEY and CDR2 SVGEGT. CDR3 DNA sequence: TGTGCCAGCACCCCCAGGCGGAGGGGAGAGACCCAGTACTTC. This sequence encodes CASTPRRRGETQYF.

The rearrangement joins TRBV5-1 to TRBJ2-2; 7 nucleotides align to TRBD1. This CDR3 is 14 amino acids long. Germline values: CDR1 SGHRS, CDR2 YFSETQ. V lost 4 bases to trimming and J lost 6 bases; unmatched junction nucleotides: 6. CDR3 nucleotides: TGCGCCAGCAGCCCACAGGGGTCCCCCGGGGAGCTGTTTTTT. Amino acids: CASSPQGSPGELFF. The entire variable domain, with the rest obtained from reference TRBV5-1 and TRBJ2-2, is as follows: KAGVTQTPRYLIKTRGQQVTLSCSPISGHRSVSWYQQTPGQGLQFLFEYFSETQRNKGNFPGRFSGRQFSNSRSEMNVSTLELGDSALYLCASSPQGSPGELFFGEGSRLTVL.

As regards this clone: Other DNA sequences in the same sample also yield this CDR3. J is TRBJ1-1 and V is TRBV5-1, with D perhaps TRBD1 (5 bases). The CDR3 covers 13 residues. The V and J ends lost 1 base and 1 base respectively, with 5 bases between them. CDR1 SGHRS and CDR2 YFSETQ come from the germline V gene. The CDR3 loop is CASSLQGNTEAFF. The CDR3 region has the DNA TGCGCCAGCAGCTTGCAGGGGAACACTGAAGCTTTCTTT.

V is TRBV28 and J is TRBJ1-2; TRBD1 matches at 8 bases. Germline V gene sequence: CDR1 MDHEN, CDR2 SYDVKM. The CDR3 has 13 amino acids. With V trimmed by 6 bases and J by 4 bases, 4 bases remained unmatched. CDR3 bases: TGTGCCAGCAGCAGGCAGGGGGCCTATGGCTACACCTTC. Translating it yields CASSRQGAYGYTF.

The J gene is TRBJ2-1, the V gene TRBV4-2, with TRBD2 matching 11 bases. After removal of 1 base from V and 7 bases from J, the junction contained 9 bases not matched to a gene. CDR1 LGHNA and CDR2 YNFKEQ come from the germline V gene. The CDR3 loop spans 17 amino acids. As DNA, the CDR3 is TGTGCCAGCAGCCAAGTTGGGCTAGCGGGGGGTGGTAATGAGCAGTTCTTC. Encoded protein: CASSQVGLAGGGNEQFF.

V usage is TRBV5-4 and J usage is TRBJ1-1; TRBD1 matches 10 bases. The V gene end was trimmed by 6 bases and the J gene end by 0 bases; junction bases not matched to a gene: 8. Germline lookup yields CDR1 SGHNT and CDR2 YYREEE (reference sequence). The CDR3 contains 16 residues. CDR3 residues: CASTPGTGEMNTEAFF. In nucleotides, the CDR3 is TGTGCCAGCACCCCCGGGACAGGGGAAATGAACACTGAAGCTTTCTTT.

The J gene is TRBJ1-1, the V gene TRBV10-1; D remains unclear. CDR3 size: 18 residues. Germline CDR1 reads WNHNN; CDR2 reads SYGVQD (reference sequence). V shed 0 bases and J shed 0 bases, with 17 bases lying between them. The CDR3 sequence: CASSESRRGGQMNTEAFF. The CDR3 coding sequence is TGCGCCAGCAGTGAGTCGAGGCGTGGTGGTCAGATGAACACTGAAGCTTTCTTT.

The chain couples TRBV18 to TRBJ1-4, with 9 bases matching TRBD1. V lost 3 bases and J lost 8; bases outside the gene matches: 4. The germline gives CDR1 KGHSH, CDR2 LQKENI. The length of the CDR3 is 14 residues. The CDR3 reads CASSPGTGMEKLFF. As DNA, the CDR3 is TGTGCCAGCTCACCTGGGACAGGGATGGAAAAACTGTTTTTT.

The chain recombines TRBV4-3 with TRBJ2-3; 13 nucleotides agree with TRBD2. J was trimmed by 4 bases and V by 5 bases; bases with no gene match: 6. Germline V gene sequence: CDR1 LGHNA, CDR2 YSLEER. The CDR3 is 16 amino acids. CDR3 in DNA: TGCGCCAGCAGCGCTGGACTAGCGGGAGCTCCAGATACGCAGTATTTT. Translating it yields CASSAGLAGAPDTQYF.

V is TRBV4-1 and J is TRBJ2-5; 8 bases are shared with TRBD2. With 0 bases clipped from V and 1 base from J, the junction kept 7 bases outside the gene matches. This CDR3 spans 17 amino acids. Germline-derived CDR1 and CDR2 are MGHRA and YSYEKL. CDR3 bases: TGCGCCAGCAGCCAAGACCCATATGCGGGGGGCCAAGAGACCCAGTACTTC. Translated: CASSQDPYAGGQETQYF.

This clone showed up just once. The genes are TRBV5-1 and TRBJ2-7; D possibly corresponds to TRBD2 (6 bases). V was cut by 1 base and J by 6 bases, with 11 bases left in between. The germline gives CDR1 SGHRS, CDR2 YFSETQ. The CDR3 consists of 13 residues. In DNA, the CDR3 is TGCGCCAGCAGCTTGCTCGGGGGTGGCGAGCAGTACTTC. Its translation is CASSLLGGGEQYF.

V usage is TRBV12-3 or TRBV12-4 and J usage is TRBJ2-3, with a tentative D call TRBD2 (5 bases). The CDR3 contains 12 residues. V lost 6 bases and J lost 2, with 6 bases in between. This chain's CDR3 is CASRDSTDTQYF. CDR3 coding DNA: TGTGCCAGCAGGGACTCCACAGATACGCAGTATTTT.

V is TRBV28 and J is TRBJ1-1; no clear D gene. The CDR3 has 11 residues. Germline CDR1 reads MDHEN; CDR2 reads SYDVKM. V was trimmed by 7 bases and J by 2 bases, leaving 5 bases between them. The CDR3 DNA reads TGTGCCAGCACCTCTAACACTGAAGCTTTCTTT. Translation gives CASTSNTEAFF.

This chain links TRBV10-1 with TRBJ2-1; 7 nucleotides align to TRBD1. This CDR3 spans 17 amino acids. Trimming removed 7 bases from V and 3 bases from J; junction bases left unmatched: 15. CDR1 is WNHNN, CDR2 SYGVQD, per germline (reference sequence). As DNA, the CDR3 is TGCGCCAGCATTACGAGATACAGGGGATACAACTACAATGAGCAGTTCTTC. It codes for CASITRYRGYNYNEQFF.

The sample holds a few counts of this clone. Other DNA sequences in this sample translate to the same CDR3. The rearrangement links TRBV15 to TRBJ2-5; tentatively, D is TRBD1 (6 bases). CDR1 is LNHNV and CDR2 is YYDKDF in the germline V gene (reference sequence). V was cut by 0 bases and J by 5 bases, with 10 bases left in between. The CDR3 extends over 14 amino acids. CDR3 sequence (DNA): TGTGCCACCAGCAGAGACAGGGGTTCGGAGACCCAGTACTTC. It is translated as CATSRDRGSETQYF.

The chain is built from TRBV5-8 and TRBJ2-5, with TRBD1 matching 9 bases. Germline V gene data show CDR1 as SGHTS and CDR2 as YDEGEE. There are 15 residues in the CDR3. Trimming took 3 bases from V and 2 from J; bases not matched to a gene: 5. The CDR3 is CASSSGTGSQETQYF. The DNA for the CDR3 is TGTGCCAGCAGCTCAGGGACAGGGTCTCAAGAGACCCAGTACTTC.

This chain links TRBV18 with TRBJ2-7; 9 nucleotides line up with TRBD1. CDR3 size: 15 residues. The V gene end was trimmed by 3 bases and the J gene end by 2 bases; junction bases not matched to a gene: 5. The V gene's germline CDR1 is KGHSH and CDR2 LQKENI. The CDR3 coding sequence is TGTGCCAGCTCACCCGGGACAGGGTTCCCCTACGAGCAGTACTTC. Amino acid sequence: CASSPGTGFPYEQYF.

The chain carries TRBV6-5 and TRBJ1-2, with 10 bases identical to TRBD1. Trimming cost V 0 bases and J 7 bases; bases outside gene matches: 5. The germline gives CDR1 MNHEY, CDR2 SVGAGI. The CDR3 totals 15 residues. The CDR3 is CASSYSRTGGFGYTF. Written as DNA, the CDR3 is TGTGCCAGCAGTTACTCGAGGACAGGGGGATTTGGCTACACCTTC.

Here the CDR3 reads CASSLGRGDGYTF. As DNA, the CDR3 is TGTGCCAGCAGCTTGGGCAGGGGAGATGGCTACACCTTC. The chain joins TRBV7-2 to TRBJ1-2; TRBD1 might be the D (6 bases). The CDR3 length is 13 residues. Germline V gene lookup returns CDR1 SGHTA and CDR2 FQGNSA. Trimming took off 3 bases at V and 6 bases at J, with 11 bases between the two ends.

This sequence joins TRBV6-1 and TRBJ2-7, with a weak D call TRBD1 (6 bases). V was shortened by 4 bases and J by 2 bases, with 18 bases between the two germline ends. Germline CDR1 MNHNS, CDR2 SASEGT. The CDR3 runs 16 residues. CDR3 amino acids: CASSGQGRVTAYEQYF. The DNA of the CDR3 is TGTGCCAGCAGTGGGCAGGGGCGGGTGACGGCCTACGAGCAGTACTTC.